The rows below give T cell receptor beta chains drawn from one sample of a study of blood T cell repertoires in COVID-19. Only in-frame clones appear in the TCRdb table, and some are missing; sequencing was by immunoSEQ multiplex PCR. Of roughly 120,000 clones listed, approximately 90% were seen once; the top ten hold approximately 1.9%. Sequenced material: peripheral blood. These TCRs come from a human donor with active COVID-19. The donor label of this sample is uncertain. The CDR3 runs from the conserved cysteine through the conserved F or W. The D gene is left open where the match is weak. Clone size, where shown, is once, few, many, or a class for clones that have expanded.

V	D	size	length	J	DNA	CDR3
TRBV2	.	.	12	TRBJ2-7	TGTGCCAGCAGAATTGAGACGGGAGAGCAGTACTTC	CASRIETGEQYF
TRBV30	.	.	15	TRBJ1-5	TGTGCCTGGAGTATGGGGGCTTGGGGAACACAGCCCCAGCATTTT	CAWSMGAWGTQPQHF
TRBV6-2/TRBV6-3	TRBD2	once	15	TRBJ2-1	TGTGCCAGCAGCCGCACCGGGGGGGCCCCCAATGAGCAGTTCTTC	CASSRTGGAPNEQFF
TRBV4-1	.	.	15	TRBJ2-2	TGCGCCAGCAGACTCCGGGACATGGGAGCCGGGGAGCTGTTTTTT	CASRLRDMGAGELFF
TRBV13	TRBD2	.	17	TRBJ2-1	TGTGCCAGCAGCGCCCTACCCGGGACTAGCGGACCTCCGGTGCAGTTCTTC	CASSALPGTSGPPVQFF
TRBV5-4	.	.	13	TRBJ2-3	TGTGCCAACAGCTTAACTAGCACAGATACGCAGTATTTT	CANSLTSTDTQYF
TRBV19	TRBD2	.	15	TRBJ2-7	TGTGCCAGTAGGTTCCCGGGGGGGCGTCGGTACGAGCAGTACTTC	CASRFPGGRRYEQYF
TRBV7-2	.	.	13	TRBJ2-1	TGTGCCAGCAGCGAAGGCAGGGTCGGTGAGCAGTTCTTC	CASSEGRVGEQFF
TRBV23-1	TRBD1	.	16	TRBJ2-2	TGCGCCAGCAGCCTCCGGGACAGGGGTCCCACCGGGGAGCTGTTTTTT	CASSLRDRGPTGELFF
TRBV19	TRBD1	.	14	TRBJ1-3	TGTGCCAGTAGCACAGGGGGCGCCGGAAACACCATATATTTT	CASSTGGAGNTIYF
TRBV7-8	.	.	17	TRBJ2-6	TGTGCCAGCAGCTTAGCCCCCAACAGGGCTGGGGCCAACGTCCTGACTTTC	CASSLAPNRAGANVLTF
TRBV5-6	.	once	15	TRBJ1-6	TGTGCCAGCAGCTTGCTGGTACAAGACTTTTCACCCCTCCACTTT	CASSLLVQDFSPLHF
TRBV5-8	.	.	16	TRBJ1-2	TGTGCCAGCAGCTTTGGTATCGGGGGGGCTAACTATGGCTACACCTTC	CASSFGIGGANYGYTF
TRBV15	TRBD1	few	15	TRBJ1-6	TGTGCCACCAGCGGATTGGGACAGTGGGATTCACCCCTCCACTTT	CATSGLGQWDSPLHF
TRBV5-4	TRBD2	.	15	TRBJ2-1	TGTGCCAGCAGTCCCATGCGGGGGGGCTACAATGAGCAGTTCTTC	CASSPMRGGYNEQFF
TRBV27	.	.	13	TRBJ1-2	TGTGCCAGCAGTGACAGTCAAACGGAGGGCTACACCTTC	CASSDSQTEGYTF